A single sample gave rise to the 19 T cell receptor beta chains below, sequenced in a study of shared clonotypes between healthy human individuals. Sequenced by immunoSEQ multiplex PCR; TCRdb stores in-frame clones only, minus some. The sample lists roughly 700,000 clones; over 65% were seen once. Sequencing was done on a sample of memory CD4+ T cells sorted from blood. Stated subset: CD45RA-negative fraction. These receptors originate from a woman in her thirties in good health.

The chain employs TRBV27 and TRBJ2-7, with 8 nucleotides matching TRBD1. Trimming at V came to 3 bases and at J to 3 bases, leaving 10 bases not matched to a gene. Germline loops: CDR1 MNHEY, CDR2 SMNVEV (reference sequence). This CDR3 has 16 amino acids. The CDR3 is CASSFTRDRRIYEQYF. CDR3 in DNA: TGTGCCAGCAGTTTCACCCGGGACAGGCGGATCTACGAGCAGTACTTC.

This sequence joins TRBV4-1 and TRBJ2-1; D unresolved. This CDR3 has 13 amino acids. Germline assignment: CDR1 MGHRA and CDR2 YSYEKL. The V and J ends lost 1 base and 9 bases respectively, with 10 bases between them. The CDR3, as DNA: TGCGCCAGCAGCCAAGCCTTGGGCACTGAGCAGTTCTTC. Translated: CASSQALGTEQFF.

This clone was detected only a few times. This chain's CDR3 is CASSVDRGRMSYTF. The DNA for the CDR3 is TGTGCCAGCAGCGTAGACAGGGGAAGGATGAGCTACACCTTC. The chain has TRBV9 and TRBJ1-2; 7 bases are a match to TRBD1. Germline V gene lookup returns CDR1 SGDLS and CDR2 YYNGEE. The CDR3 contains 14 residues. V was pared by 0 bases and J by 9 bases, with 8 bases of the junction left unmatched.

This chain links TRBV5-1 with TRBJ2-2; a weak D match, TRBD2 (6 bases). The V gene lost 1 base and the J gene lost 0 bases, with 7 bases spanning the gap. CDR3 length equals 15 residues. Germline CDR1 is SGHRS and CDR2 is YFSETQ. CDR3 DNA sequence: TGCGCCAGCAGCTTGAGCGGGTCGAACACCGGGGAGCTGTTTTTT. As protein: CASSLSGSNTGELFF.

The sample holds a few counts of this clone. CDR3 sequence (DNA): TGTGCCAGCAGCTTCCTTAGGAGTGGGGAGAGGACCCAGTACTTC. It yields the protein CASSFLRSGERTQYF. The genes are TRBV5-6 and TRBJ2-5; a weak D match, TRBD2 (5 bases). This CDR3 has 15 amino acids. Germline CDR1 and CDR2: SGHDT and YYEEEE. V was cut by 2 bases and J by 7 bases, with 18 bases left in between.

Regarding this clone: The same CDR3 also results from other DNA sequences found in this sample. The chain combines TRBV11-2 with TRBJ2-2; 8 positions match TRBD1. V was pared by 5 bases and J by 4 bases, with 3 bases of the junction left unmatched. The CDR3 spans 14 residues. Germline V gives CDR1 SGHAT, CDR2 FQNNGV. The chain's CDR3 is CASSLQGATGELFF. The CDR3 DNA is TGTGCCAGCAGCCTTCAGGGGGCCACCGGGGAGCTGTTTTTT.

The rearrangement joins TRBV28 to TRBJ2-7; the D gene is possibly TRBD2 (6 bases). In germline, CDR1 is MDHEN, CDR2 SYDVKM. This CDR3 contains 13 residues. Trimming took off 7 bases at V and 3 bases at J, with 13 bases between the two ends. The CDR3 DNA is TGTGCCAGCACGAACCCGGGGGTCTACGAGCAGTACTTC. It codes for CASTNPGVYEQYF.

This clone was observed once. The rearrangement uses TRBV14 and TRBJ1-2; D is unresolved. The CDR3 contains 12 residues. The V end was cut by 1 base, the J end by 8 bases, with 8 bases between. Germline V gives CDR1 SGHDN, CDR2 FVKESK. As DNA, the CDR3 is TGTGCCAGCAGCCAAGGGGCGCGAGGCTACACCTTC. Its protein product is CASSQGARGYTF.

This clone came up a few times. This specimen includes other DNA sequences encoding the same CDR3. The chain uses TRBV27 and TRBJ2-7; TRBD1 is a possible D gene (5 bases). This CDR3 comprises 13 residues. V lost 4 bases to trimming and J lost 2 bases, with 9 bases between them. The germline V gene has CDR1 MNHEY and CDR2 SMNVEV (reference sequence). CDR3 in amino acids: CASSSRETYEQYF. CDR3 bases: TGTGCCAGCAGTTCCAGGGAAACCTACGAGCAGTACTTC.

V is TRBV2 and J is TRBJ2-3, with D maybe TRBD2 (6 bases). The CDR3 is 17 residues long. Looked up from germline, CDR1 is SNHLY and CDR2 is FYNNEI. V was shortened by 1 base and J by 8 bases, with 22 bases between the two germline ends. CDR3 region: CASSEGLGGAKVGTQYF. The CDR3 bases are TGTGCCAGCAGTGAAGGTTTGGGCGGGGCGAAGGTTGGTACGCAGTATTTT.

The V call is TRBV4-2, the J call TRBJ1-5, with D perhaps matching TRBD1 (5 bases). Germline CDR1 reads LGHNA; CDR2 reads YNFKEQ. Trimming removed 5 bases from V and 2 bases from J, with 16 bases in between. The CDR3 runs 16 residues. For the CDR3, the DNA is TGTGCCAGCAGCTTGTCTACAGCGGGACGCAATCAGCCCCAGCATTTT. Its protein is CASSLSTAGRNQPQHF.

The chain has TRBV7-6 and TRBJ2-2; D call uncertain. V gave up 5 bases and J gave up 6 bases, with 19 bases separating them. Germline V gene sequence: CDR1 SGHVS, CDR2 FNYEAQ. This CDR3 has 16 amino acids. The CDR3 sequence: CASSQVLAVRSGELFF. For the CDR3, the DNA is TGTGCCAGCAGCCAGGTGTTGGCTGTAAGGTCCGGGGAGCTGTTTTTT.

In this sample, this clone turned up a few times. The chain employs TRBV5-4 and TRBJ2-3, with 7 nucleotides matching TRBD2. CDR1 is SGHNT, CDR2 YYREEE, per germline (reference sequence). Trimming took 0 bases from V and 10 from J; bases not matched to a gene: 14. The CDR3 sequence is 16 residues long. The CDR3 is CASSLDVAGVFPSQYF. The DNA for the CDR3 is TGTGCCAGCAGCTTGGATGTTGCGGGAGTGTTCCCATCGCAGTATTTT.

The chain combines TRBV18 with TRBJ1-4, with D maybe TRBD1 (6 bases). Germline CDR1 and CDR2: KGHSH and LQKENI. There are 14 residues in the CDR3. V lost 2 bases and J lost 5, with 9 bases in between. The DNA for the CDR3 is TGTGCCAGCTCACCAACAGGGACAAATGAAAAACTGTTTTTT. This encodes CASSPTGTNEKLFF.

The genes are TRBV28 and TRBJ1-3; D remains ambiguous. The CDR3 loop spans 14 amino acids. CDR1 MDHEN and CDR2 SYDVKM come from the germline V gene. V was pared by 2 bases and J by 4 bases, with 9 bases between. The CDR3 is CASSLVLGGNTIYF. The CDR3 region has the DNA TGTGCCAGCAGTTTAGTCTTAGGGGGAAACACCATATATTTT. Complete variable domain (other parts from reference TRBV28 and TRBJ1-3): DVKVTQSSRYLVKRTGEKVFLECVQDMDHENMFWYRQDPGLGLRLIYFSYDVKMKEKGDIPEGYSVSREKKERFSLILESASTNQTSMYLCASSLVLGGNTIYFGEGSWLTVV.

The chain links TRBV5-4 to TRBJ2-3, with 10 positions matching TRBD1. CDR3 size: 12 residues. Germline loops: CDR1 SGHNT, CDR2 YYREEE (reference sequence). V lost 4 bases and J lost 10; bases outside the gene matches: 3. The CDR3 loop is CASSTGQGAQYF. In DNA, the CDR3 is TGTGCCAGCAGCACCGGACAGGGGGCGCAGTATTTT. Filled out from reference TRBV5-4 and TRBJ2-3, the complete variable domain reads ETGVTQSPTHLIKTRGQQVTLRCSSQSGHNTVSWYQQALGQGPQFIFQYYREEENGRGNFPPRFSGLQFPNYSSELNVNALELDDSALYLCASSTGQGAQYFGPGTRLTVL.

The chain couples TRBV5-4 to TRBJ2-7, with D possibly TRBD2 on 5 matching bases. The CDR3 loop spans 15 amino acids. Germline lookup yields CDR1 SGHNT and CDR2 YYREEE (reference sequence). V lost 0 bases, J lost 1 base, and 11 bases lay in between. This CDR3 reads CASSLAGGLSYEQYF. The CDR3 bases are TGTGCCAGCAGCTTGGCCGGAGGACTTTCCTACGAGCAGTACTTC.

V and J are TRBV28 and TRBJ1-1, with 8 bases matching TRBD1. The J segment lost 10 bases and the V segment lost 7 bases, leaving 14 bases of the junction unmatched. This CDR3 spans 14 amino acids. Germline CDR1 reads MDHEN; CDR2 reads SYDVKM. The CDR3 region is CASTPGLRQGRAFF. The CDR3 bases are TGTGCCAGCACCCCCGGGCTCAGACAGGGGAGAGCTTTCTTT.

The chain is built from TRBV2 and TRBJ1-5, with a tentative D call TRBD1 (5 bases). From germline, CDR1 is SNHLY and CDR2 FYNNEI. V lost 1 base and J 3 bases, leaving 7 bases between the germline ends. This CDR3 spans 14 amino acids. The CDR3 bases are TGTGCCAGCAGTGAAGGACAGATCAATCAGCCCCAGCATTTT. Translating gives CASSEGQINQPQHF. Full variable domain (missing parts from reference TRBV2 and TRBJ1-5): EPEVTQTPSHQVTQMGQEVILRCVPISNHLYFYWYRQILGQKVEFLVSFYNNEISEKSEIFDDQFSVERPDGSNFTLKIRSTKLEDSAMYFCASSEGQINQPQHFGDGTRLSIL.